A single sample gave rise to the 15 T cell receptor beta chains below, sequenced in a study of T-cell reconstitution after alpha-beta-depleted transplantation in children. Preparation of the TCRbeta library was carried out with unique molecular identifiers. TCRdb re-analysed the PCR reads in MiXCR, keeping a single row per CDR3 protein. The table lists 97,000 or so distinct CDR3 sequences, 4.5% to 7.5% of them singletons. Sequenced here: PBMCs, mostly from graft donor cells, sampled 60 days after TCRalphabeta/CD19-depleted stem cell transplant. All receptors derive from a female patient aged 2-15 years who had a stem cell transplant for Fanconi anemia, so the T cells may come from the graft donor.

This clonotype was detected ten times or more. The chain couples TRBV4-2 to TRBJ2-2; D is perhaps TRBD2 (5 bases). Germline CDR1 LGHNA, CDR2 YNFKEQ. The V end was cut by 0 bases, the J end by 5 bases, with 13 bases between. The CDR3 extends over 16 amino acids. The CDR3 loop is CASSQDVGEGTGELFF. The CDR3 nucleotides read TGTGCCAGCAGCCAAGATGTGGGAGAGGGTACCGGGGAGCTGTTTTTT.

The chain carries TRBV29-1 and TRBJ2-7, with D perhaps matching TRBD1 (5 bases). From germline, CDR1 is SQVTM and CDR2 ANQGSEA. V was pared by 6 bases and J by 5 bases, with 20 bases between. This CDR3 has 14 amino acids. In DNA, the CDR3 is TGCAGCGTCGCTATGCCGGCAGGGATCCACGAGCAGTACTTC. As protein: CSVAMPAGIHEQYF.

In its sample, this clonotype was seen many times. V is TRBV25-1 and J is TRBJ1-2; D ambiguous. Germline assignment: CDR1 MGHDK and CDR2 SYGVNS. The length of the CDR3 is 12 residues. The V gene lost 5 bases and the J gene lost 5 bases, with 9 bases spanning the gap. The CDR3 reads CASSHVLYGYTF. In nucleotides, the CDR3 is TGTGCCAGCAGTCATGTTCTTTATGGCTACACCTTC.

This clonotype was observed a few times. This chain uses TRBV20-1 with TRBJ2-3; D is perhaps TRBD2 (7 bases). CDR1 is DFQATT and CDR2 is SNEGSKA in the germline V gene (reference sequence). V was clipped by 4 bases and J by 2 bases, with 10 bases between them. The CDR3 contains 13 residues. For the CDR3, the DNA is TGCAGTGCTATCGGGGGGCCCACAGATACGCAGTATTTT. It specifies CSAIGGPTDTQYF.

This clonotype was seen a few times. The chain recombines TRBV20-1 with TRBJ1-4; 9 bases match TRBD1. CDR1 is DFQATT and CDR2 is SNEGSKA in the germline V gene (reference sequence). The CDR3 is made up of 12 amino acids. J lost 7 bases, V lost 7 bases, and 4 bases had no gene match. CDR3 sequence: CSVQDRGEKLFF. CDR3 bases: TGCAGTGTTCAGGACAGGGGTGAAAAACTGTTTTTT.

The sample holds a few counts of this clonotype. The V call is TRBV4-2, the J call TRBJ2-5, with 10 positions matching TRBD2. The V and J ends lost 4 bases and 5 bases, in that order; junction bases with no gene match: 10. Germline lookup yields CDR1 LGHNA and CDR2 YNFKEQ. The CDR3 length is 16 residues. The CDR3, as DNA: TGTGCCAGCAGCCTACAGCTAGCGGGAGAAGATGAGACCCAGTACTTC. This gives the protein CASSLQLAGEDETQYF.

This clonotype was seen repeatedly, ten times or more. The chain is built from TRBV30 and TRBJ2-7; D not resolved. The germline gives CDR1 GTSNPN, CDR2 SVGIG (reference sequence). V shed 1 base and J shed 3 bases, with 4 bases lying between them. The CDR3 is 11 residues long. Here the CDR3 reads CAWSGGYEQYF. The DNA for the CDR3 is TGTGCCTGGAGTGGGGGCTACGAGCAGTACTTC.

This clonotype was seen many times. V is TRBV2 and J is TRBJ2-7, with a tentative D call TRBD2 (6 bases). Trimming pared 6 bases from V and 4 bases from J, leaving 16 bases between. Looked up from germline, CDR1 is SNHLY and CDR2 is FYNNEI. CDR3 size: 14 residues. For the CDR3, the DNA is TGTGCCAGCAGAGTTGACGGGGGTGTATACGAGCAGTACTTC. Translation gives CASRVDGGVYEQYF.

This clonotype was counted ten times or more. The rearrangement links TRBV12-3 or TRBV12-4 to TRBJ2-3, with 7 bases fitting TRBD2. J gave up 6 bases and V 5 bases, and 11 bases lay outside the gene matches. The CDR3 totals 15 residues. The CDR3 sequence is CASSVGAGVSDTQYF. The CDR3 DNA reads as TGTGCCAGCAGTGTGGGTGCGGGAGTTTCCGATACGCAGTATTTT.

This clonotype was observed many times. The CDR3 spells CSAAGGAGPSYNEQFF. CDR3 DNA sequence: TGCAGTGCAGCCGGCGGGGCGGGCCCCTCCTACAATGAGCAGTTCTTC. V and J are TRBV20-1 and TRBJ2-1; perhaps TRBD2 as D (6 bases). Between the trimmed V and J ends, which lost 6 bases and 0 bases, there was a span of 18 bases. CDR3 size: 16 residues. Germline CDR1 reads DFQATT; CDR2 reads SNEGSKA (reference sequence).

This clonotype was seen at least ten times. Relative to the germline gene, one junction end is altered; a read error may explain this. The J gene is TRBJ1-1, the V gene TRBV20-1; 12 nucleotides align to TRBD1. The germline V gene has CDR1 DFQATT and CDR2 SNEGSKA (reference sequence). The CDR3 consists of 14 residues. The DNA of the CDR3 is TGCAGTGCTAGGGAGGGGACAGGGGGCGTTATCCTTCTCTTT. Residues: CSAREGTGGVILLF.

This clonotype was seen at least ten times. This chain connects TRBV6-1 to TRBJ1-3; D unresolved. This CDR3 comprises 15 residues. Germline CDR1 reads MNHNS; CDR2 reads SASEGT. V gave up 0 bases and J gave up 2 bases, with 8 bases separating them. The CDR3 sequence: CASSEAKTPGNTIYF. For the CDR3, the DNA is TGTGCCAGCAGTGAAGCGAAAACGCCTGGAAACACCATATATTTT.

The sample holds many counts of this clonotype. The chain employs TRBV7-2 and TRBJ2-2, with D possibly TRBD1 on 5 matching bases. Trimming left V 6 bases short and J 3 bases short, with 11 bases between. The CDR3 is 14 residues long. From germline, CDR1 is SGHTA and CDR2 FQGNSA. The CDR3 DNA sequence: TGTGCCAGCAGACCCCAGGGTCACACCGGGGAGCTGTTTTTT. The encoded protein is CASRPQGHTGELFF.

This clonotype was seen repeatedly, ten times or more. CDR3 DNA: TGCGCCAGCAGCTTGGTCCGTACAGGGGGTCGGAATGGCGAGCAGTACTTC. This translates into CASSLVRTGGRNGEQYF. The V and J genes are TRBV5-1 and TRBJ2-7, with TRBD1 identical over 8 bases. Germline V gene data show CDR1 as SGHRS and CDR2 as YFSETQ. The CDR3 sequence is 17 residues long. V shed 0 bases and J 6 bases; nucleotides not matched to a gene: 14.

This clonotype was seen repeatedly, ten times or more. The chain carries TRBV3-1 and TRBJ2-1; unclear D gene. This CDR3 region has 13 residues. Per the germline V gene, CDR1 is LGHDT and CDR2 is YNNKEL (reference sequence). With 3 bases removed from V and 6 bases from J, the gap between germline ends came to 9 bases. The DNA for the CDR3 is TGTGCCAGCAGCCATGTTACTATCAATGAGCAGTTCTTC. Residues: CASSHVTINEQFF.